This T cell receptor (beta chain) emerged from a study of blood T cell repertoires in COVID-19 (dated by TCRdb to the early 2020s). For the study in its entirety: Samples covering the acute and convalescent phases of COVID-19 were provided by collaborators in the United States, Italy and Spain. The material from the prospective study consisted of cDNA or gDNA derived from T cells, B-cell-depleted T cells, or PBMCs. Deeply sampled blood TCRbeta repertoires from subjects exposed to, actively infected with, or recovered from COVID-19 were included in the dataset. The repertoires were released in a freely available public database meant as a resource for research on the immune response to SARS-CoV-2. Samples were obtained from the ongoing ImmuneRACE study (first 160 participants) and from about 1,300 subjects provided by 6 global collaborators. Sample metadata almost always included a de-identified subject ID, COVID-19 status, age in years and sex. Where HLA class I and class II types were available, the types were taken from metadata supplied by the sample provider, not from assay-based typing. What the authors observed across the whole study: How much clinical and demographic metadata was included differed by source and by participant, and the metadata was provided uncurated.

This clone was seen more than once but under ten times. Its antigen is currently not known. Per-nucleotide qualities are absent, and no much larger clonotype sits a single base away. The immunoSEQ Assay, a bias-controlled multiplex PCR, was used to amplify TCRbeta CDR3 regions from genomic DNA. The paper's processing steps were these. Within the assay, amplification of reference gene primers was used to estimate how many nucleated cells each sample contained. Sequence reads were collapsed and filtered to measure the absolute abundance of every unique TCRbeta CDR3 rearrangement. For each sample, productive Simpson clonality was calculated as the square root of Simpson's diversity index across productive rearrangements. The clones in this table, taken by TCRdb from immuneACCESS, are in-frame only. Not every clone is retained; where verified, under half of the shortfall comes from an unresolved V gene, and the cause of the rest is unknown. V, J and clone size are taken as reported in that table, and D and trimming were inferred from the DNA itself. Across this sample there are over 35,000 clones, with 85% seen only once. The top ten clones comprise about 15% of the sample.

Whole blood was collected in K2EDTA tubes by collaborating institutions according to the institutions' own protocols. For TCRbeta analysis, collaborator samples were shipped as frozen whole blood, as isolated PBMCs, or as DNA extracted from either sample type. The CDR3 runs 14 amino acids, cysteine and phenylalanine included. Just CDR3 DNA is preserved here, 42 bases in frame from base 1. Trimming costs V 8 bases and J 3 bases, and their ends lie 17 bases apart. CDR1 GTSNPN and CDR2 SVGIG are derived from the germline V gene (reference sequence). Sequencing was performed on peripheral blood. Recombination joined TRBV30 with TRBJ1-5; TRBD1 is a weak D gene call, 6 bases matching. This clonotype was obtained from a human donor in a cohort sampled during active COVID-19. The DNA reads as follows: TGTGCCGGATCTACAGGGTCCGCCAATCAGCCCCAGCATTTT. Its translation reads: CAGSTGSANQPQHF.